One and the same sample provided the 18 T cell receptor beta chains below, sequenced in a study of beta chain features in type 1 diabetes. The investigators reverse transcribed all of the isolated RNA, so they sequenced expressed TCRB transcripts. The repertoire was sequenced with immunoSEQ multiplex PCR; TCRdb's copy has only in-frame clones and lacks some. The table has 810,000 or so clones, roughly 15% seen once. What was sequenced was naive CD4+ T cells from blood. The receptors shown here come from a young woman in good health.

The rearrangement joins TRBV4-1 to TRBJ2-5; D is possibly TRBD2 (6 bases). V lost 3 bases and J lost 0, with 14 bases in between. The CDR3 extends over 16 amino acids. CDR1 is MGHRA, CDR2 YSYEKL, per germline. In nucleotides, the CDR3 is TGCGCCAGCAGCCATATCGGCGGGAAGGACCAAGAGACCCAGTACTTC. Translation: CASSHIGGKDQETQYF.

A few counts support this clone. The rearrangement uses TRBV6-5 and TRBJ2-2; 11 bases align to TRBD2. Trimming removed 5 bases from V and 4 bases from J; junction bases left unmatched: 3. From germline, CDR1 is MNHEY and CDR2 SVGAGI. This CDR3 has 15 residues. CDR3 loop: CASSNSGRGTGELFF. The CDR3 coding sequence is TGTGCCAGCAGTAATAGCGGGAGGGGCACCGGGGAGCTGTTTTTT.

The V gene is TRBV7-2, the J gene TRBJ2-1; TRBD2 aligns across 8 bases. V dropped 1 base and J dropped 3; count of bases not matched to a gene: 2. The CDR3 spans 15 residues. Germline CDR1 reads SGHTA; CDR2 reads FQGNSA. The CDR3 region has the DNA TGTGCCAGCAGCTTAGTCCTAGCGGGCTACAATGAGCAGTTCTTC. Translated, it gives CASSLVLAGYNEQFF.

This clone has only a few counts. The chain couples TRBV6-1 to TRBJ2-7; D may be TRBD1 or TRBD2 (5 bases each). The CDR3 loop spans 15 amino acids. Germline CDR1 reads MNHNS; CDR2 reads SASEGT. V lost 3 bases and J 3 bases, leaving 15 bases between the germline ends. CDR3 region: CASSEIRERGYEQYF. In nucleotides, the CDR3 is TGTGCCAGCAGTGAGATACGGGAAAGGGGCTACGAGCAGTACTTC.

This clone was picked up a small number of times. This rearrangement joins TRBV19 to TRBJ2-1, with TRBD2 identical over 12 bases. The germline gives CDR1 LNHDA, CDR2 SQIVND (reference sequence). There are 16 residues in the CDR3. The V and J ends lost 4 bases and 7 bases, in that order; junction bases with no gene match: 8. CDR3 sequence (DNA): TGTGCCAGTAGTACCGCCGGACTAGCGGGACTTAATGAGCAGTTCTTC. It codes for CASSTAGLAGLNEQFF.

The V gene is TRBV19, the J gene TRBJ2-1; 8 bases align to TRBD2. J was trimmed by 5 bases and V by 7 bases; bases with no gene match: 13. Germline assignment: CDR1 LNHDA and CDR2 SQIVND (reference sequence). This CDR3 has 16 residues. The CDR3 spells CASTQRRGLGNNEQFF. CDR3 nucleotides: TGTGCCAGTACCCAAAGGCGGGGACTAGGAAACAATGAGCAGTTCTTC.

The chain joins TRBV28 to TRBJ2-5, with D maybe TRBD2 (6 bases). CDR3 length: 12 residues. The ends were cut back, 6 bases at V and 7 bases at J, with 12 bases in the middle. The germline V gene has CDR1 MDHEN and CDR2 SYDVKM. The CDR3 region is CASSTTSWTQYF. DNA for the CDR3: TGTGCCAGCAGCACGACTAGTTGGACCCAGTACTTC.

The rearrangement joins TRBV9 to TRBJ1-1; D is ambiguous. Trimming removed 3 bases from V and 2 bases from J, with 5 bases in between. The CDR3 is 12 amino acids. Per the germline V gene, CDR1 is SGDLS and CDR2 is YYNGEE. CDR3 nucleotide sequence: TGTGCCAGCAGCGCCGTCAACACTGAAGCTTTCTTT. It specifies CASSAVNTEAFF.

This clone was recorded a few times. The chain couples TRBV7-6 to TRBJ2-5, with a weak D call TRBD1 (6 bases). This CDR3 has 15 residues. Deletions cut 5 bases from V and 5 bases from J, with 18 bases between. Germline CDR1 and CDR2: SGHVS and FNYEAQ. CDR3 protein: CASSHNRVREETQYF. The DNA for the CDR3 is TGTGCCAGCAGCCACAACAGGGTCCGAGAGGAGACCCAGTACTTC.

The sample holds a few counts of this clone. This rearrangement joins TRBV28 to TRBJ2-3, with 8 bases aligning to TRBD1. V was clipped by 7 bases and J by 3 bases; unmatched bases: 9. The CDR3 is made up of 15 amino acids. Germline V gene data show CDR1 as MDHEN and CDR2 as SYDVKM. The CDR3: CASTHRTGFTDTQYF. In nucleotides, the CDR3 is TGTGCCAGCACCCACCGGACAGGGTTTACAGATACGCAGTATTTT.

This clone appeared a few times. The V and J genes are TRBV10-3 and TRBJ2-1, with D possibly being TRBD2 (7 bases). The CDR3 length is 13 residues. Germline V lookup: CDR1 ENHRY, CDR2 SYGVKD. Trimming took 11 bases from V and 9 from J, leaving 20 bases between them. CDR3 sequence reads: CAAQQGGEREQFF. Here the CDR3 DNA reads TGTGCCGCCCAACAGGGAGGGGAACGTGAGCAGTTCTTC.

The chain has TRBV21-1 and TRBJ2-7. TRBV21-1 is classified as a pseudogene. The CDR3 is 11 residues long. This CDR3 is CASGKPYEQYF. The CDR3 DNA reads as TGTGCCAGCGGGAAACCCTACGAGCAGTACTTC.

This CDR3 is CASSPNYKRTQYF. The CDR3 coding sequence is TGTGCCAGCAGCCCAAACTACAAGCGGACCCAGTACTTC. The chain carries TRBV7-9 and TRBJ2-5; no definite D call. Trimming removed 5 bases at V and 7 bases at J, with 14 bases between. Germline V lookup: CDR1 SEHNR, CDR2 FQNEAQ (reference sequence). The CDR3 extends over 13 amino acids.

The rearrangement links TRBV28 to TRBJ2-3; 10 bases align to TRBD2. Germline V gives CDR1 MDHEN, CDR2 SYDVKM. V dropped 5 bases and J dropped 1; count of bases not matched to a gene: 6. This CDR3 has 16 residues. The chain's CDR3 is CASSHSGRIGTDTQYF. CDR3 nucleotide sequence: TGTGCCAGCAGTCATAGCGGGAGGATTGGCACAGATACGCAGTATTTT.

The chain employs TRBV4-2 and TRBJ2-3, with TRBD1 identical over 7 bases. The V segment lost 3 bases and the J segment 5 bases; nucleotides outside the gene matches: 5. The CDR3 runs to 14 residues. Germline V gene data show CDR1 as LGHNA and CDR2 as YNFKEQ. In DNA form, the CDR3 reads TGTGCCAGCAGCCAGGGGGACAGCCGAGATACGCAGTATTTT. Its translation is CASSQGDSRDTQYF.

The chain employs TRBV7-2 and TRBJ2-4, with 7 bases identical to TRBD1. The CDR3 length is 14 residues. Per germline, CDR1 SGHTA and CDR2 FQGNSA. The V and J ends lost 3 bases and 1 base, in that order; junction bases with no gene match: 0. The CDR3 sequence is CASSLDRAKNIQYF. CDR3 DNA: TGTGCCAGCAGCTTGGACAGGGCCAAAAACATTCAGTACTTC.

This clone was seen only a few times. The V and J genes are TRBV15 and TRBJ2-7, with unresolved D. Per the germline V gene, CDR1 is LNHNV and CDR2 is YYDKDF (reference sequence). Trimming took 0 bases from V and 2 from J, leaving 17 bases between them. This CDR3 comprises 17 residues. The CDR3 DNA reads as TGTGCCACCAGCAGAGACCACGGCACGGCCTGGCCCTACGAGCAGTACTTC. It specifies CATSRDHGTAWPYEQYF.

The V gene is TRBV2, the J gene TRBJ2-7, with TRBD2 matching over 7 bases. CDR1 is SNHLY, CDR2 FYNNEI, per germline. V lost 4 bases, J lost 11 bases, and 8 bases stayed unmatched. The CDR3 is 12 amino acids. In nucleotides, the CDR3 is TGTGCCAGCAGTGTCGGGCGGGAGTTCAAGTACTTC. This gives the protein CASSVGREFKYF.